This T cell receptor (beta chain) originates from a study of blood T cells in healthy people across ages. This CDR3 region has 14 residues. Germline CDR1 DFQATT, CDR2 SNEGSKA (reference sequence). Combining a sample-barcoded 5' primer with a J-beta primer mix, a second PCR ran for roughly 7 to 12 cycles. From the 5' RACE reads, TCRdb called clonotypes with MiXCR, one entry per CDR3 protein. The sample lists over 600,000 distinct CDR3 sequences, 40% to 50% occurring once. This clonotype was seen a few times. The chain couples TRBV20-1 to TRBJ2-7, with TRBD1 matching over 7 bases. The end of the DNA fits TRBJ2-5 better, so the J call may be wrong. The source of this sequence is a man older than 75 in good health. Input material: blood. The CDR3 DNA follows: TGCAGTGCCGGACCTGACAGGGAGCTATGGACCCAGTACTTC. This codes for CSAGPDRELWTQYF.